The source of this TCR beta chain is a study of vaccination and CD4 T cells after COVID-19. Study details: Median time from second vaccine dose to sampling was about 70 days (14 to 241). The stimulus for the cells was overlapping spike peptides derived from SARS-CoV-2, HCoV-NL63, HCoV-OC43 and HCoV-229E. Whole-study findings and limits: Rising from around 20 to 38, the median of SARS-CoV-2-reactive clonotypes did not change significantly.

With respect to this clonotype: Its antigen is currently unknown.

Cultured CD4+ T cells had their DNA profiled by the Oncomine TCR Beta short-read assay. TCRdb itself ran the PCR reads through MiXCR, one entry per CDR3 protein. The sample has 15,000 to 25,000 distinct CDR3 sequences; roughly half are singletons. Germline CDR1 reads DFQATT; CDR2 reads SNEGSKA (reference sequence). V lost 1 base and J 3 bases, leaving 13 bases between the germline ends. The CDR3 spans 14 residues. Treatment given: approximately nine-day PBMC culture with coronavirus spike peptide pools or control peptides (ViraFEST assay). Isolation of CD4+ T cells by negative selection took place after 10 days of culture.

This TCR was recovered from a human donor who had recovered from COVID-19. The sequenced sample consisted of CD4+ T cells from blood, cultured in vitro. The chain carries TRBV20-1 and TRBJ2-7, with D perhaps TRBD2 (6 bases). CDR3 region: CSARGGLGGYEQYF. The CDR3 bases are TGCAGTGCTAGAGGTGGCCTCGGGGGCTACGAGCAGTACTTC.